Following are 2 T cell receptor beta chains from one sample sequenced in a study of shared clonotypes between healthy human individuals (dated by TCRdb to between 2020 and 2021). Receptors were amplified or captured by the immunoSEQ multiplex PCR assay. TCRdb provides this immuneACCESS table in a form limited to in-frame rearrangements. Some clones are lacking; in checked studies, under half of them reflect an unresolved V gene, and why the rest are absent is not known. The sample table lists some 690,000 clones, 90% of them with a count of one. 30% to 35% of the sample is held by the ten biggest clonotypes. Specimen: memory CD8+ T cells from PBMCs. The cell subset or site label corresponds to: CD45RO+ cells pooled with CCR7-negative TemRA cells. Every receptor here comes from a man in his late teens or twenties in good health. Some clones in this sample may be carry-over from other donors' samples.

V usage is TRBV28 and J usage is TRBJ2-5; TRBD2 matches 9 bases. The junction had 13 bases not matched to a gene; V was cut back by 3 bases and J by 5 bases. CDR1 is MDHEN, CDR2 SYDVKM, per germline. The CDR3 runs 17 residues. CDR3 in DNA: TGTGCCAGCAGTTTTCTCTTCGGAGCGGGAGGTATGGAGACCCAGTACTTC. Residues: CASSFLFGAGGMETQYF.

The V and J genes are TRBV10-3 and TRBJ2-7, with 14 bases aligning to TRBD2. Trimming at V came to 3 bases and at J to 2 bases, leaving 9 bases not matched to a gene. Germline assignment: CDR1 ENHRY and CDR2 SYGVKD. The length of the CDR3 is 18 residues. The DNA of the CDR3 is TGTGCCATCAGTGAACTCGGACTAGCGGGAGGACCGACCTACGAGCAGTACTTC. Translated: CAISELGLAGGPTYEQYF.